The 3 T cell receptor beta chains reported below all come from one sample, sequenced in a study of blood T cells in healthy people across ages. The second PCR ran about 6 to 12 cycles with a sample-barcoded 5' primer and J-beta primers. Each CDR3 protein is one row after TCRdb ran MiXCR on the 5' RACE reads. There are roughly 800,000 distinct CDR3 sequences in the sample; 20% to 30% occur only once, and roughly 3.1% lies in the top ten. This sample also appeared in a second study, on T cells of mothers and their children.

Sequenced input: blood. The receptors were gathered from a boy under 18 in good health.

The chain is built from TRBV20-1 and TRBJ2-3; 8 bases agree with TRBD1. The CDR3 has 13 residues. V shed 7 bases and J 2 bases; nucleotides not matched to a gene: 5. Germline V CDR1 and CDR2: DFQATT, SNEGSKA (reference sequence). DNA of the CDR3: TGCAGTGGTGGACAGGGTTTCACAGATACGCAGTATTTT. Amino acid sequence: CSGGQGFTDTQYF.

The V and J genes are TRBV5-1 and TRBJ1-2; D possibly corresponds to TRBD1 (5 bases). Trimming left V 3 bases short and J 4 bases short, with 13 bases between. Germline V gives CDR1 SGHRS, CDR2 YFSETQ. This CDR3 has 14 amino acids. CDR3 residues: CASSSSGDSYGYTF. The DNA of the CDR3 is TGCGCCAGCAGCTCGTCGGGGGACTCCTATGGCTACACCTTC.

V gene TRBV4-1 combines with J gene TRBJ2-5; no clear D. CDR1 is MGHRA, CDR2 YSYEKL, per germline. The CDR3 contains 15 residues. The V and J ends lost 1 base and 0 bases respectively, with 9 bases between them. The CDR3 protein is CASSQGPLYQETQYF. In DNA form, the CDR3 reads TGCGCCAGCAGCCAAGGCCCATTGTACCAAGAGACCCAGTACTTC.